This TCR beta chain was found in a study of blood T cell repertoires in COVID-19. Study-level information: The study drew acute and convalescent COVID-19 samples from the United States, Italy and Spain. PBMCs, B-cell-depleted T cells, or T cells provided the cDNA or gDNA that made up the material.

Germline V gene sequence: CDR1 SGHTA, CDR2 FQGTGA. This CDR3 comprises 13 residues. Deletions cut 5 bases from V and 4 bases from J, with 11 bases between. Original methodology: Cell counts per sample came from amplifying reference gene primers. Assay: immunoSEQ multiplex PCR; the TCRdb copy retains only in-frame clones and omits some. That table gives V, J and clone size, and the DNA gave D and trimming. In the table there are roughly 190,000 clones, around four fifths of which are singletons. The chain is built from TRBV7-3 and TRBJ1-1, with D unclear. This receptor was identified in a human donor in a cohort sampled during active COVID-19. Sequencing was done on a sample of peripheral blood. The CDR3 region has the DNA TGTGCCAGCAGCCTCGAAGTCAGCACTGAAGCTTTCTTT. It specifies CASSLEVSTEAFF. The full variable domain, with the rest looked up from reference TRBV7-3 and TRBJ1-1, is GAGVSQTPSNKVTEKGKYVELRCDPISGHTALYWYRQSLGQGPEFLIYFQGTGAADDSGLPNDRFFAVRPEGSVSTLKIQRTERGDSAVYLCASSLEVSTEAFFGQGTRLTVV.